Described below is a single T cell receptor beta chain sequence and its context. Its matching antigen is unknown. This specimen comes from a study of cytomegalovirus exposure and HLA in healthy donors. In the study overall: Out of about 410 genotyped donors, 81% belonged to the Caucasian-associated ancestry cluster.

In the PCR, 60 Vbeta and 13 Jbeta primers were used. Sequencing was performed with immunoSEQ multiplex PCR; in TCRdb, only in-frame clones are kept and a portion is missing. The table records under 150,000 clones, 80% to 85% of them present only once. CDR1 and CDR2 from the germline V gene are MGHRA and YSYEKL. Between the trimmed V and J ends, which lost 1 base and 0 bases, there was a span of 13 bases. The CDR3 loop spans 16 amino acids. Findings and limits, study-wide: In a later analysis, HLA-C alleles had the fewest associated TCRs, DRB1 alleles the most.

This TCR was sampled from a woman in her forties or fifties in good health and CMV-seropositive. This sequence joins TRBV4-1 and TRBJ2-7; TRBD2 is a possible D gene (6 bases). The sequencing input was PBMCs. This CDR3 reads CASSQVFGGSSYEQYF. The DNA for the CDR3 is TGCGCCAGCAGCCAAGTCTTCGGGGGTAGCTCCTACGAGCAGTACTTC.